This T cell receptor beta chain was captured by sequencing in a study of response to subunit inactivated influenza vaccine. Study-wide results and caveats: It was the authors' suggestion that each seasonal influenza vaccination recruits few new T cells.

This CDR3 is built from 16 residues. Germline V gene sequence: CDR1 SGHTA, CDR2 FQGNSA. V lost 1 base, J lost 0 bases, and 6 bases stayed unmatched. Using its own MiXCR run on the RT-PCR reads, TCRdb lists one record per CDR3 protein. The sample carries 710,000 or so distinct CDR3 sequences, 15% to 19% recorded once. In the case of this clonotype: What it binds is not known.

The sequences come from PBMCs from blood, collected 12 days after vaccination. The rearrangement joins TRBV7-2 to TRBJ2-7, with 7 bases identical to TRBD2. This receptor was obtained from a man in his fifties or sixties who received an inactivated influenza vaccine. The CDR3 DNA reads as TGTGCCAGCAGCTTAGTTACTAGCGTCGCCTCCTACGAGCAGTACTTC. Amino acids: CASSLVTSVASYEQYF.